This T cell receptor (beta chain) was captured in a study of vaccination effects on CD4 cells after COVID-19. As for the study in general: It was two doses of either the BNT162b2 or mRNA-1273 vaccine that participants received. The study sampled two convalescent patients 16 days and one week before vaccination. Regarding the study as a whole: New vaccine-induced clones dominated convalescents' post-vaccine spike-reactive clones.

After expansion with viral peptide pools in the ViraFEST assay, antigen-specific CD4+ T cells were sequenced. Subsequent to a culture period of about ten days, CD4+ T cells were isolated. The person was diagnosed with PCR-confirmed SARS-CoV-2 infection between March and December 2020. Around 2 million PBMC per well were cultured with around 9.6 IU/ml IL-2 and 8 to 10 ug/ml peptides. Notes on this clone: What it recognizes is unknown.

Using immunoSEQ multiplex PCR, the repertoire was profiled, and TCRdb retains in-frame clones only, with some absent. The table includes some 40,000 clones, roughly 69% detected once. The sample in question was CD4+ T cells from PBMCs cultured with HCoV-NL63 spike peptides, obtained before COVID-19 vaccination. This TCR derives from a human donor who had a prior SARS-CoV-2 infection.

CDR3 protein: CASSGGSGLAGYEQYF. CDR3 nucleotide sequence: TGTGCCAGCAGCGGGGGGTCGGGACTAGCGGGCTACGAGCAGTACTTC. The rearrangement uses TRBV2 and TRBJ2-7; 12 bases match TRBD2. The CDR3 has 16 amino acids. V shed 6 bases and J 3 bases; nucleotides not matched to a gene: 9. Germline-derived CDR1 and CDR2 are SNHLY and FYNNEI. Drawing the rest from reference TRBV2 and TRBJ2-7, the complete variable domain is EPEVTQTPSHQVTQMGQEVILRCVPISNHLYFYWYRQILGQKVEFLVSFYNNEISEKSEIFDDQFSVERPDGSNFTLKIRSTKLEDSAMYFCASSGGSGLAGYEQYFGPGTRLTVT.